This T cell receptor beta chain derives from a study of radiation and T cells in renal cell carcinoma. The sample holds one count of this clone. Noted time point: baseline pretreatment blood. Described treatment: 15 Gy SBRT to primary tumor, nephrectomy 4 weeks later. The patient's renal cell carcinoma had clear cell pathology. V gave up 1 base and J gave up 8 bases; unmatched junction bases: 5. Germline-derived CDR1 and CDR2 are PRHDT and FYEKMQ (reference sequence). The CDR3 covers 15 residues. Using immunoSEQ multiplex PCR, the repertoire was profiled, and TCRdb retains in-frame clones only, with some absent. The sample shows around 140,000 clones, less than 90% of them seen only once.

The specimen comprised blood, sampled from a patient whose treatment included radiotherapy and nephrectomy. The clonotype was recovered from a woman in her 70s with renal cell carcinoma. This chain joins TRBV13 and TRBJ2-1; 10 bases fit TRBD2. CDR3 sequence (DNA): TGTGCCAGCAGCTTAGAGCGGGGGGGCCGGTATGAGCAGTTCTTC. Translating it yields CASSLERGGRYEQFF.